Listed here are 23 T cell receptor beta chains from one sample, sequenced in a study of response to subunit inactivated influenza vaccine. A single record per CDR3 protein comes from TCRdb applying MiXCR to the RT-PCR reads. The sample comprises about 540,000 distinct CDR3 sequences, under 25% of which are singletons, and approximately 2.9% rests with the top ten. In addition, the sample was reused for a study of T cells expressing NK-cell markers. From that study: Production of TCR beta cDNA relied on 5'RACE template switching with UMIs.

The source was CD4+ T cells sorted from PBMCs, collected about 13 days after vaccination. All receptors derive from a middle-aged man who received an inactivated influenza vaccine.

This clonotype was counted ten times or more. The chain uses TRBV7-2 and TRBJ2-1; 11 bases are shared with TRBD2. With 1 base clipped from V and 8 bases from J, the junction kept 7 bases outside the gene matches. The CDR3 sequence is 16 residues long. Germline lookup yields CDR1 SGHTA and CDR2 FQGNSA. DNA for the CDR3: TGTGCCAGCAGCTTAGTGACTAGCGGGGTGGGGTATGAGCAGTTCTTC. Residues: CASSLVTSGVGYEQFF. Complete variable domain (other parts from reference TRBV7-2 and TRBJ2-1): GAGVSQSPSNKVTEKGKDVELRCDPISGHTALYWYRQSLGQGLEFLIYFQGNSAPDKSGLPSDRFSAERTGGSVSTLTIQRTQQEDSAVYLCASSLVTSGVGYEQFFGPGTRLTVL.

The rearrangement links TRBV11-3 to TRBJ2-1; TRBD2 matches 8 bases. The V segment lost 5 bases and the J segment 2 bases; nucleotides outside the gene matches: 14. This CDR3 spans 18 amino acids. The germline V gene has CDR1 SGHNT and CDR2 YENEEA. CDR3 loop: CASSHGVRSGGAYNEQFF. The CDR3 DNA reads TGTGCCAGCAGCCACGGGGTGAGGAGCGGGGGTGCCTACAATGAGCAGTTCTTC.

The J gene is TRBJ2-5, the V gene TRBV15, with D hard to call. V was trimmed by 3 bases and J by 2 bases, leaving 13 bases between them. CDR1 is LNHNV and CDR2 is YYDKDF in the germline V gene (reference sequence). The CDR3 spans 15 residues. CDR3 in amino acids: CATSSKFGRQETQYF. The CDR3, as DNA: TGTGCCACCAGCAGTAAGTTCGGCAGGCAAGAGACCCAGTACTTC.

There are a few counts of this clonotype. The rearrangement joins TRBV7-9 to TRBJ1-2, with D unresolved. Germline assignment: CDR1 SEHNR and CDR2 FQNEAQ (reference sequence). This CDR3 has 17 residues. The V end was cut by 7 bases, the J end by 2 bases, with 23 bases between. Here the CDR3 reads CASTLRRAALVNYGYTF. CDR3 nucleotides: TGTGCCAGCACCCTACGGAGAGCCGCCTTAGTAAACTATGGCTACACCTTC.

The gene calls are TRBV7-2 and TRBJ1-6; D remains unclear. CDR1 is SGHTA and CDR2 is FQGNSA in the germline V gene. The CDR3 covers 15 residues. V was shortened by 1 base and J by 8 bases, with 12 bases between the two germline ends. The DNA of the CDR3 is TGTGCCAGCAGCTTAGTTGGAGGCGTCGATTCACCCCTCCACTTT. Translating gives CASSLVGGVDSPLHF.

The chain uses TRBV29-1 and TRBJ2-1; 11 bases map to TRBD2. This CDR3 comprises 13 residues. V shed 1 base and J 9 bases; nucleotides not matched to a gene: 2. Germline CDR1 and CDR2: SQVTM and ANQGSEA. This CDR3 reads CSVEASGRIEQFF. The CDR3 DNA is TGCAGCGTTGAAGCTAGCGGGAGGATTGAGCAGTTCTTC.

The CDR3 sequence is CASSPFIRVPYEQYF. The CDR3, as DNA: TGTGCCAGCAGCCCCTTTATTAGGGTCCCCTACGAGCAGTACTTC. The chain recombines TRBV7-3 with TRBJ2-7; D uncertain. V was shortened by 5 bases and J by 2 bases, with 16 bases between the two germline ends. Germline V CDR1 and CDR2: SGHTA, FQGTGA. The CDR3 covers 15 residues.

V gene TRBV5-1 combines with J gene TRBJ2-6, with TRBD2 as a possible D gene (5 bases). Germline assignment: CDR1 SGHRS and CDR2 YFSETQ. The CDR3 extends over 15 amino acids. V dropped 4 bases and J dropped 4 bases, with 12 bases sitting between them. The CDR3, as DNA: TGCGCCAGCAGCCCTTGGACTCCGGGGGCCAACGTCCTGACTTTC. Translated: CASSPWTPGANVLTF.

This clonotype was picked up many times. V usage is TRBV29-1 and J usage is TRBJ1-1; TRBD1 aligns across 8 bases. Germline CDR1 SQVTM, CDR2 ANQGSEA. CDR3 length: 13 residues. Trimming removed 6 bases from V and 4 bases from J; junction bases left unmatched: 7. CDR3 bases: TGCAGCGTCGACAGGGGTGGAGGCACTGAAGCTTTCTTT. It translates to CSVDRGGGTEAFF.

The chain carries TRBV7-2 and TRBJ2-2; D is undetermined. Germline assignment: CDR1 SGHTA and CDR2 FQGNSA. Trimming removed 0 bases from V and 7 bases from J, with 3 bases in between. This CDR3 spans 12 amino acids. CDR3 DNA sequence: TGTGCCAGCAGCTTAGCTTTCGGGGAGCTGTTTTTT. It codes for CASSLAFGELFF.

The chain recombines TRBV7-8 with TRBJ2-1; 13 bases are shared with TRBD2. The CDR3 runs to 17 residues. The ends lost 2 bases at V and 5 bases at J; junction bases unmatched: 6. Per the germline V gene, CDR1 is SGHVS and CDR2 is FQNEAQ. The CDR3 spells CASSLQGLAGWDNEQFF. The CDR3 DNA is TGTGCCAGCAGCTTACAGGGACTAGCGGGATGGGACAATGAGCAGTTCTTC.

The rearrangement uses TRBV5-1 and TRBJ2-1; D perhaps matches TRBD2 (6 bases). The CDR3 has 13 residues. Germline lookup yields CDR1 SGHRS and CDR2 YFSETQ. V lost 1 base and J lost 7, with 9 bases in between. Written as DNA, the CDR3 is TGCGCCAGCAGCTTGTCGGGGGAAAATGAGCAGTTCTTC. Its translation is CASSLSGENEQFF.

The chain has TRBV7-9 and TRBJ2-1, with D perhaps assigned TRBD1 or TRBD2 (5 bases each). The CDR3 is 14 amino acids. The ends were cut back, 8 bases at V and 10 bases at J, with 21 bases in the middle. Germline V gene sequence: CDR1 SEHNR, CDR2 FQNEAQ (reference sequence). The CDR3 loop is CASLLNRGSGEQFF. CDR3 nucleotide sequence: TGTGCCAGCCTACTAAACCGGGGCTCGGGGGAGCAGTTCTTC.

V usage is TRBV28 and J usage is TRBJ2-1; 7 nucleotides match TRBD1. After removal of 6 bases from V and 2 bases from J, the junction contained 4 bases not matched to a gene. The CDR3 spans 14 residues. Germline values: CDR1 MDHEN, CDR2 SYDVKM. The CDR3 region is CASRHRGPYNEQFF. The CDR3 DNA sequence: TGTGCCAGCAGGCACAGGGGACCCTACAATGAGCAGTTCTTC.

This clonotype was seen only a few times. The gene calls are TRBV4-3 and TRBJ2-2, with 8 bases identical to TRBD2. The CDR3 is 16 residues long. Germline lookup yields CDR1 LGHNA and CDR2 YSLEER. With V trimmed by 1 base and J by 6 bases, 7 bases remained unmatched. CDR3 DNA sequence: TGCGCCAGCAGCCAAGGCGATACGGGAGGGCCCGGGGAGCTGTTTTTT. It specifies CASSQGDTGGPGELFF.

In this sample, this clonotype turned up a few times. The chain is built from TRBV5-1 and TRBJ1-1; no firm D call. CDR3 length: 15 amino acids. V lost 0 bases, J lost 1 base, and 10 bases lay in between. From germline, CDR1 is SGHRS and CDR2 YFSETQ. In DNA, the CDR3 is TGCGCCAGCAGCTTGGACCCGGGCTGGAACACTGAAGCTTTCTTT. This gives the protein CASSLDPGWNTEAFF.

This clonotype was observed a handful of times. The chain has TRBV5-1 and TRBJ2-3, with D perhaps matching TRBD1 (6 bases). The CDR3 is made up of 14 amino acids. V lost 5 bases and J lost 2, with 12 bases in between. CDR1 and CDR2 from the germline V gene are SGHRS and YFSETQ. For the CDR3, the DNA is TGCGCCAGCAGTTTTGACAGGATCACAGATACGCAGTATTTT. It specifies CASSFDRITDTQYF.

CDR3 sequence: CSARAPPGTGVGTYNSPLHF. The CDR3 nucleotides are TGCAGTGCTAGAGCGCCCCCAGGGACAGGGGTGGGTACCTATAATTCACCCCTCCACTTT. V is TRBV20-1 and J is TRBJ1-6, with 10 bases matching TRBD1. Germline lookup yields CDR1 DFQATT and CDR2 SNEGSKA (reference sequence). The CDR3 is 20 amino acids. V trimming: 1 base; J trimming: 2 bases; junction bases outside the gene matches: 14.

This CDR3 is CAIGSGSSYEQYF. In DNA form, the CDR3 reads TGTGCCATCGGGAGCGGGAGCTCCTACGAGCAGTACTTC. The chain combines TRBV10-3 with TRBJ2-7; 8 nucleotides align to TRBD2. The trim removed 8 bases at V and 0 bases at J, leaving 3 bases unmatched. The CDR3 is 13 residues long. CDR1 and CDR2 from the germline V gene are ENHRY and SYGVKD.

The chain combines TRBV7-2 with TRBJ1-5, with 7 bases matching TRBD1. After removal of 4 bases from V and 4 bases from J, the junction contained 7 bases not matched to a gene. The CDR3 consists of 15 residues. The germline gives CDR1 SGHTA, CDR2 FQGNSA. The CDR3 is CASSWYRDSNQPQHF. The CDR3, as DNA: TGTGCCAGCAGCTGGTACCGGGACAGTAATCAGCCCCAGCATTTT.

This clonotype occurred a few times. The J gene is TRBJ2-2, the V gene TRBV7-2; no firm D call. The CDR3 length is 16 residues. Looked up from germline, CDR1 is SGHTA and CDR2 is FQGNSA. V shed 4 bases and J shed 3 bases, with 15 bases lying between them. In DNA, the CDR3 is TGTGCCAGCAGCTACCGGTGGGGTTTAGACACCGGGGAGCTGTTTTTT. Translation gives CASSYRWGLDTGELFF.

This clonotype has a handful of counts. The J gene is TRBJ1-5, the V gene TRBV7-9; 8 bases map to TRBD1. This CDR3 has 15 amino acids. The germline V gene encodes CDR1 SEHNR and CDR2 FQNEAQ (reference sequence). V shed 5 bases, J shed 4 bases, and the junction held 7 bases outside the gene matches. The chain's CDR3 is CASSPDRGRNQPQHF. CDR3 coding DNA: TGTGCCAGCAGCCCTGACAGGGGAAGGAATCAGCCCCAGCATTTT.

The chain uses TRBV9 and TRBJ2-3, with 7 positions matching TRBD2. The ends lost 4 bases at V and 0 bases at J; junction bases unmatched: 8. CDR1 SGDLS and CDR2 YYNGEE come from the germline V gene. The CDR3 is made up of 16 amino acids. The CDR3 is CASSTGRAISTDTQYF. The CDR3 region has the DNA TGTGCCAGCAGCACTGGGAGGGCCATTAGCACAGATACGCAGTATTTT.